This TCR beta chain was recorded in a study of T cells in Graves' hyperthyroidism and ophthalmopathy. The CDR3 has 15 amino acids. Per germline, CDR1 LGHNA and CDR2 YNFKEQ. The V and J ends lost 0 bases and 1 base respectively, with 9 bases between them. Ophthalmopathy patients had moderate-to-severe active disease, CAS ≥3, NOSPECS ≥4, and disease duration under 3 months. TCR beta CDR3 regions were amplified from RNA transcripts. The TCR CDR3 first-round RT-PCR relied on the HTBI primer set. TCRdb passed the multiplex PCR reads through MiXCR, listing each CDR3 protein once. Altogether approximately 690,000 distinct CDR3 sequences are present, about 14% being singletons, with the ten largest covering under 15%. Many counts were recorded for this clonotype.

The receptor's source is a woman aged 45 to 65 with Graves' ophthalmopathy. V usage is TRBV4-2 and J usage is TRBJ2-5, with D uncertain. Sequenced: blood. The CDR3 nucleotides are TGTGCCAGCAGCCAAGAATGGCGAGGCCAAGAGACCCAGTACTTC. Protein sequence: CASSQEWRGQETQYF.